These 30 T cell receptor beta chains were all obtained from the same sample, sequenced in a study of blood T cell repertoires in COVID-19. Here immunoSEQ multiplex PCR was the method, and the copy in TCRdb shows in-frame clones only, minus some. The sample lists 150,000 to 200,000 clones, around 84% occurring once. Sequencing was done on a sample of peripheral blood. These receptors all stem from a man aged 60 to 75 with COVID-19, enrolled during active disease.

This chain uses TRBV7-2 with TRBJ2-1; D is possibly TRBD2 (5 bases). Trimming removed 3 bases from V and 9 bases from J, with 12 bases in between. The CDR3 sequence is 13 residues long. Germline V lookup: CDR1 SGHTA, CDR2 FQGNSA. CDR3 sequence reads: CASSFGRAGEQFF. The CDR3 region has the DNA TGTGCCAGCAGCTTCGGTAGGGCGGGTGAGCAGTTCTTC. Full variable domain (missing parts from reference TRBV7-2 and TRBJ2-1): GAGVSQSPSNKVTEKGKDVELRCDPISGHTALYWYRQSLGQGLEFLIYFQGNSAPDKSGLPSDRFSAERTGGSVSTLTIQRTQQEDSAVYLCASSFGRAGEQFFGPGTRLTVL.

The rearrangement uses TRBV15 and TRBJ2-3; D is possibly TRBD2 (5 bases). The CDR3 consists of 14 residues. Trimming removed 0 bases at V and 8 bases at J, with 12 bases between. Germline lookup yields CDR1 LNHNV and CDR2 YYDKDF (reference sequence). CDR3 DNA sequence: TGTGCCACCAGCAGAGATACGGGAAGATTTACGCAGTATTTT. This encodes CATSRDTGRFTQYF.

This chain joins TRBV14 and TRBJ1-1; possibly TRBD1 for D (5 bases). This CDR3 region has 13 residues. Germline assignment: CDR1 SGHDN and CDR2 FVKESK. Trimming took off 3 bases at V and 3 bases at J, with 8 bases between the two ends. In DNA form, the CDR3 reads TGTGCCAGCAGCCAGCAGGGATACACTGAAGCTTTCTTT. Residues: CASSQQGYTEAFF.

The rearrangement joins TRBV6-5 to TRBJ1-2; 7 bases map to TRBD1. The CDR3 is made up of 13 amino acids. Trimming at V came to 6 bases and at J to 11 bases, leaving 12 bases not matched to a gene. Germline V gene sequence: CDR1 MNHEY, CDR2 SVGAGI. The CDR3 DNA reads TGTGCCAGCAGGCAAGGGACAGAGCCCCCTTACACCTTC. Translating gives CASRQGTEPPYTF.

V is TRBV7-2 and J is TRBJ2-1, with TRBD1 matching 12 bases. V was clipped by 2 bases and J by 7 bases; unmatched bases: 3. Looked up from germline, CDR1 is SGHTA and CDR2 is FQGNSA. The CDR3 is 15 residues long. The chain's CDR3 is CASSLMGQGANEQFF. CDR3 nucleotides: TGTGCCAGCAGCTTAATGGGACAGGGGGCGAATGAGCAGTTCTTC.

V gene TRBV7-3 combines with J gene TRBJ2-1; a possible D gene is TRBD2 (6 bases). V gave up 5 bases and J gave up 9 bases, with 14 bases separating them. Germline-derived CDR1 and CDR2 are SGHTA and FQGTGA. CDR3 length: 13 amino acids. The CDR3 DNA reads as TGTGCCAGCAGCATTGTCCCGGAGGGTGAGCAGTTCTTC. Protein product: CASSIVPEGEQFF.

This clone was detected only a few times. The rearrangement joins TRBV10-3 to TRBJ1-1; TRBD1 matches at 8 bases. CDR3 length: 13 amino acids. Germline-derived CDR1 and CDR2 are ENHRY and SYGVKD. The V gene end was trimmed by 5 bases and the J gene end by 1 base; junction bases not matched to a gene: 0. The CDR3 is CAISQGANTEAFF. CDR3 nucleotide sequence: TGTGCCATCAGTCAGGGGGCGAACACTGAAGCTTTCTTT.

The gene calls are TRBV3-1 (or the pseudogene TRBV3-2) and TRBJ2-5; 8 bases are shared with TRBD2. The CDR3 length is 18 residues. Germline values: CDR1 LGHDT, CDR2 YNNKEL (reference sequence). V dropped 5 bases and J dropped 5; count of bases not matched to a gene: 19. CDR3 protein: CASSFTWGGGSYGETQYF. In DNA form, the CDR3 reads TGTGCCAGCAGCTTCACATGGGGCGGGGGGTCTTACGGTGAGACCCAGTACTTC.

V gene TRBV7-9 combines with J gene TRBJ1-4, with 8 bases identical to TRBD1. Germline-derived CDR1 and CDR2 are SEHNR and FQNEAQ (reference sequence). This CDR3 region has 14 residues. With V trimmed by 6 bases and J by 10 bases, 10 bases remained unmatched. The CDR3 loop reads CASSPGQGPGKLFF. CDR3 DNA: TGTGCCAGCAGTCCCGGACAGGGACCAGGAAAACTGTTTTTT.

The chain uses TRBV4-3 and TRBJ1-2; tentatively, D is TRBD1 (5 bases). The ends were cut back, 3 bases at V and 8 bases at J, with 13 bases in the middle. The CDR3 contains 13 residues. The germline gives CDR1 LGHNA, CDR2 YSLEER. The CDR3 spells CASSHTPTGGYTF. Here the CDR3 DNA reads TGCGCCAGCAGCCACACACCCACAGGAGGCTACACCTTC.

The V gene is TRBV14, the J gene TRBJ1-1; D is unclear. Germline lookup yields CDR1 SGHDN and CDR2 FVKESK. The CDR3 is 15 amino acids. V was cut by 1 base and J by 6 bases, with 15 bases left in between. The CDR3 region has the DNA TGTGCCAGCAGCCAAGTGTCCGGGGTAGGCGCTGAAGCTTTCTTT. It codes for CASSQVSGVGAEAFF.

J is TRBJ1-1 and V is TRBV4-3; D is possibly TRBD1 (6 bases). V was shortened by 2 bases and J by 10 bases, with 14 bases between the two germline ends. CDR3 length equals 13 residues. Germline CDR1 reads LGHNA; CDR2 reads YSLEER. DNA for the CDR3: TGCGCCAGCAGCCAAACCACAGGGTTGGCAGCTTTCTTT. As protein: CASSQTTGLAAFF.

The V and J genes are TRBV5-1 and TRBJ2-7, with D possibly matching TRBD1 (6 bases). V lost 0 bases and J lost 6, with 13 bases in between. This CDR3 has 14 amino acids. Looked up from germline, CDR1 is SGHRS and CDR2 is YFSETQ. Written as DNA, the CDR3 is TGCGCCAGCAGCTTGGCCTACAGGGAAGGCGAGCAGTACTTC. Its protein product is CASSLAYREGEQYF.

The genes are TRBV14 and TRBJ2-1, with D possibly TRBD1 on 6 matching bases. Germline V CDR1 and CDR2: SGHDN, FVKESK. The CDR3 has 16 amino acids. The V end lost 4 bases, the J end lost 3 bases, and 16 bases lay between the germline ends. In nucleotides, the CDR3 is TGTGCCAGCAGCCGAGAATTTACAGGGTTCTACAATGAGCAGTTCTTC. Translation gives CASSREFTGFYNEQFF.

The chain carries TRBV30 and TRBJ1-2, with D maybe TRBD1 (6 bases). Germline-derived CDR1 and CDR2 are GTSNPN and SVGIG (reference sequence). The CDR3 spans 13 residues. Between the trimmed V and J ends, which lost 2 bases and 4 bases, there was a span of 11 bases. The DNA for the CDR3 is TGTGCCTGGAGTAGGAAACAGGGCTATGGCTACACCTTC. Translated, it gives CAWSRKQGYGYTF.

Turning to this clone: At one end, the junction sequence differs from germline, possibly due to a read error. This chain connects TRBV7-9 to TRBJ1-2, with unresolved D. This CDR3 has 12 residues. Germline-derived CDR1 and CDR2 are SEHNR and FQNEAQ (reference sequence). CDR3 protein: CASSLFNNGYTF. The CDR3 DNA reads TGTGCCAGCAGCTTATTTAACAATGGCTACACCTTC.

This chain joins TRBV3-1 (or the pseudogene TRBV3-2) and TRBJ1-6; D unresolved. Trimming shortened V by 4 bases and J by 2 bases, and 18 bases separated the two germline ends. The CDR3 runs 18 residues. Germline-derived CDR1 and CDR2 are LGHDT and YNNKEL (reference sequence). The CDR3 loop reads CASSRLGGRRTYNSPLHF. The CDR3 bases are TGTGCCAGCAGCCGATTAGGAGGGAGAAGGACCTATAATTCACCCCTCCACTTT.

This CDR3 reads CSVLGGAVSPYGYTF. The CDR3 DNA is TGCAGCGTCCTCGGGGGGGCAGTATCCCCCTATGGCTACACCTTC. This chain uses TRBV29-1 with TRBJ1-2; tentatively, D is TRBD1 (6 bases). The germline V gene encodes CDR1 SQVTM and CDR2 ANQGSEA. V was trimmed by 6 bases and J by 4 bases, leaving 21 bases between them. The CDR3 sequence is 15 residues long.

V and J are TRBV6-5 and TRBJ2-1; D possibly corresponds to TRBD2 (5 bases). This CDR3 has 14 residues. Trimming removed 10 bases at V and 4 bases at J, with 17 bases between. Germline CDR1 reads MNHEY; CDR2 reads SVGAGI. CDR3 protein: CATLRAEEYNEQFF. The CDR3 DNA reads TGTGCCACCCTCCGGGCGGAGGAGTACAATGAGCAGTTCTTC.

J is TRBJ2-1 and V is TRBV18, with 10 bases fitting TRBD2. With 1 base clipped from V and 7 bases from J, the junction kept 7 bases outside the gene matches. Germline V gives CDR1 KGHSH, CDR2 LQKENI. The CDR3 runs to 16 residues. CDR3 protein: CASSPQQRGGLNEQFF. CDR3 DNA: TGTGCCAGCTCACCACAACAGCGGGGGGGCCTGAATGAGCAGTTCTTC.

In DNA form, the CDR3 reads TGTGCCATCAGTTCAATACAGGGGGCGACCGACTATGGCTACACCTTC. Translated: CAISSIQGATDYGYTF. The chain links TRBV10-3 to TRBJ1-2, with 9 bases aligning to TRBD1. The CDR3 loop spans 16 amino acids. With 5 bases clipped from V and 3 bases from J, the junction kept 10 bases outside the gene matches. Looked up from germline, CDR1 is ENHRY and CDR2 is SYGVKD.

The CDR3 DNA reads TGTGCCAGCAGTGAGTGGGACAGGGGACAGGGGGAAAAACTGTTTTTT. Translated, it gives CASSEWDRGQGEKLFF. J is TRBJ1-4 and V is TRBV25-1; 10 positions match TRBD1. Germline trimming cut 3 bases from V and 8 bases from J; bases unmatched to any gene: 9. This CDR3 is 16 amino acids long. The germline V gene encodes CDR1 MGHDK and CDR2 SYGVNS.

The chain uses TRBV25-1 and TRBJ2-4, with 13 bases that match TRBD2. The CDR3 has 13 residues. The germline gives CDR1 MGHDK, CDR2 SYGVNS. The ends lost 3 bases at V and 13 bases at J; junction bases unmatched: 3. The CDR3 loop reads CASSDGTSGAQYF. In DNA, the CDR3 is TGTGCCAGCAGTGATGGGACTAGCGGGGCCCAGTACTTC.

This clone was seen only once. V gene TRBV7-9 combines with J gene TRBJ2-5; possible D gene TRBD2, 6 bases. The CDR3 spans 13 residues. The V gene's germline CDR1 is SEHNR and CDR2 FQNEAQ (reference sequence). The germline V and J ends were trimmed by 3 bases and 4 bases, with 9 bases remaining between them. CDR3 residues: CASSFSGGETQYF. The CDR3 nucleotides are TGTGCCAGCAGCTTTAGCGGAGGAGAGACCCAGTACTTC.

The rearrangement uses TRBV2 and TRBJ2-1; D remains ambiguous. Germline-derived CDR1 and CDR2 are SNHLY and FYNNEI. This CDR3 has 13 amino acids. V lost 5 bases to trimming and J lost 0 bases, with 5 bases between them. The CDR3 bases are TGTGCCAGCAGTCGACTCTCCTACAATGAGCAGTTCTTC. It yields the protein CASSRLSYNEQFF.

The chain is built from TRBV24-1 and TRBJ2-7; 7 bases map to TRBD1. The CDR3 is 12 amino acids. The trim removed 12 bases at V and 0 bases at J, leaving 4 bases unmatched. CDR1 and CDR2 (germline): KGHDR, SFDVKD. The CDR3 region has the DNA TGTGCCCCCGGGGACAGCTCCTACGAGCAGTACTTC. It is translated as CAPGDSSYEQYF.

This clone is a singleton in its sample. This rearrangement joins TRBV6-5 to TRBJ2-5; possibly TRBD2 for D (5 bases). This CDR3 spans 16 amino acids. From germline, CDR1 is MNHEY and CDR2 SVGAGI. The V gene lost 2 bases and the J gene lost 7 bases, with 20 bases spanning the gap. In nucleotides, the CDR3 is TGTGCCAGCAGTTACATTGCTGACAACCGGGGTTGGACCCAGTACTTC. It translates to CASSYIADNRGWTQYF.

The chain employs TRBV19 and TRBJ2-7; 9 bases line up with TRBD1. With 8 bases clipped from V and 3 bases from J, the junction kept 8 bases outside the gene matches. The germline V gene encodes CDR1 LNHDA and CDR2 SQIVND (reference sequence). This CDR3 has 14 amino acids. CDR3 in DNA: TGTGCCAGTCGACAGGGGGTCGGGAACTACGAGCAGTACTTC. Residues: CASRQGVGNYEQYF.

This chain joins TRBV6-1 and TRBJ1-1; 11 nucleotides match TRBD1. The CDR3 runs to 17 residues. CDR1 and CDR2 from the germline V gene are MNHNS and SASEGT. Unmatched junction bases numbered 10, after V lost 6 bases and J lost 1 base. The CDR3 loop is CASSERTGGMQNTEAFF. DNA of the CDR3: TGTGCCAGCAGCGAAAGGACAGGGGGCATGCAGAACACTGAAGCTTTCTTT.

The sample holds one count of this clone. The chain combines TRBV7-8 with TRBJ2-7; D is possibly TRBD1 (5 bases). The CDR3 covers 15 residues. V was cut by 5 bases and J by 2 bases, with 16 bases left in between. Germline V lookup: CDR1 SGHVS, CDR2 FQNEAQ. CDR3 region: CASSPTPDRTYEQYF. The CDR3 nucleotides are TGTGCCAGCAGCCCAACCCCCGACAGAACCTACGAGCAGTACTTC.